A selection of T cell receptor beta chains follows, all from one sample in a study of identical twins. TCRdb passed the 5' RACE reads through MiXCR, listing each CDR3 protein once. The repertoire holds 200,000 to 300,000 distinct CDR3 sequences, 7% seen once, with about 3.6% in the top ten. The data also belong to a second study, concerning yellow fever vaccine responses in identical twins.

Material for sequencing was memory (CD45RO+) T cells sorted from blood. The receptors originated from a woman aged 18-30 years in good health. Both conserved end residues are trimmed from each CDR3. The order of the fields is D gene, V gene, CDR3 protein. D genes are given only for firm matches.

D gene: TRBD2; V gene: TRBV7-2; CDR3 protein: ASSPSGTSRYEQF
D gene: TRBD1; V gene: TRBV29-1; CDR3 protein: SVNRDRAKETQY
D gene: NA; V gene: TRBV18; CDR3 protein: ASSPPTSTNEKLF
D gene: TRBD2; V gene: TRBV10-1; CDR3 protein: ASSDVAGGYNEQF
D gene: NA; V gene: TRBV12-3/TRBV12-4; CDR3 protein: ASSLAGTWGTEAF
D gene: NA; V gene: TRBV5-1; CDR3 protein: ASSLVGRESDGYT
D gene: NA; V gene: TRBV7-9; CDR3 protein: ASSASVTGELF
D gene: TRBD2; V gene: TRBV7-8; CDR3 protein: ASRPTSGLYNEQF
D gene: TRBD2; V gene: TRBV5-1; CDR3 protein: ASQRTSGERAQY
D gene: NA; V gene: TRBV6-2/TRBV6-3; CDR3 protein: ASSYSSQPQH
D gene: NA; V gene: TRBV6-5; CDR3 protein: ASSYQGGMGTGELF
D gene: TRBD1; V gene: TRBV2; CDR3 protein: ATTGQGAQTQY
D gene: TRBD2; V gene: TRBV11-2; CDR3 protein: ASSLVALAGGGQETQY
D gene: TRBD1; V gene: TRBV5-8; CDR3 protein: ASILGQGIADTQY
D gene: NA; V gene: TRBV6-4; CDR3 protein: ASSESWGTGYT
D gene: NA; V gene: TRBV5-1; CDR3 protein: ASSPGAAAHLTEAF
D gene: NA; V gene: TRBV18; CDR3 protein: ASSGGGTDTQY
D gene: TRBD2; V gene: TRBV20-1; CDR3 protein: SARVRSGLAGGTDTQY
D gene: NA; V gene: TRBV14; CDR3 protein: ASSRDWSYEQY
D gene: NA; V gene: TRBV19; CDR3 protein: ASSILGFYPNTGELF
D gene: NA; V gene: TRBV3-1; CDR3 protein: ASSPHPKGQETQY
D gene: TRBD1; V gene: TRBV7-6; CDR3 protein: ASSLGTGGYAEQF